Listed below are T cell receptor beta chains from one sample, sequenced in a study of radiation and T cells in renal cell carcinoma. Generated by immunoSEQ multiplex PCR, the TCRdb table keeps only in-frame clones and is missing some. The data contain more than 95,000 clones, around 84% of them singletons. Sequencing was performed on blood, taken from a patient whose treatment included radiotherapy and nephrectomy. The receptors stem from a woman in her fifties or sixties with renal cell carcinoma. Each CDR3 is given with its conserved first and last residue. D genes are given only for firm matches. Clone size, where shown, is once, few, many, or a class for clones that have expanded.

TRBJ2-1 | TRBD2 | 15 | TRBV19 | NA | TGTGCCAGTAGTATTTTTGCGGGGGGGATGAATGAGCAGTTCTTC | CASSIFAGGMNEQFF
TRBJ2-6 | NA | 17 | TRBV5-1 | NA | TGCGCCAGCAGCTTGGCCGGAGGGTTCTCTGGGGCCAACGTCCTGACTTTC | CASSLAGGFSGANVLTF
TRBJ2-2 | TRBD2 | 17 | TRBV7-8 | NA | TGTGCCAGCAGCTTAATGTCGGGCGGGAGAGTTTCCGGGGAGCTGTTTTTT | CASSLMSGGRVSGELFF
TRBJ2-1 | NA | 14 | TRBV11-2 | NA | TGTGCCAGCAGCTTAGTGTTGGGATACAATGAGCAGTTCTTC | CASSLVLGYNEQFF
TRBJ2-1 | NA | 17 | TRBV27 | NA | TGTGCCAGCAGTCCCAGGTGGCTAGCGAACTCCTACAATGAGCAGTTCTTC | CASSPRWLANSYNEQFF
TRBJ2-3 | NA | 13 | TRBV7-9 | NA | TGTGCCAGCAGCTTACCCGGGTCCCATACGCAGTATTTT | CASSLPGSHTQYF
TRBJ2-1 | NA | 11 | TRBV5-1 | NA | TGCGCCAGCAGCTTGGGGGGTGAGCAGTTCTTC | CASSLGGEQFF
TRBJ1-2 | NA | 15 | TRBV19 | once | TGTGCCAGTAGCCGCTCCCAACCAGAAGACTATGGCTACACCTTC | CASSRSQPEDYGYTF
TRBJ1-1 | TRBD1 | 15 | TRBV2 | NA | TGTGCCAGCAGAGCAAACAGGGGGGTGAACACTGAAGCTTTCTTT | CASRANRGVNTEAFF
TRBJ2-7 | NA | 14 | TRBV28 | NA | TGTGCCAGCAGTTTATTTACTAGAACAGACGAGCAGTACTTC | CASSLFTRTDEQYF
TRBJ1-6 | TRBD1 | 16 | TRBV6-5 | NA | TGTGCCAGCAGTTACTCCGAAGACAGGGTTGGGTCACCCCTCCACTTT | CASSYSEDRVGSPLHF
TRBJ1-1 | NA | 12 | TRBV28 | NA | TGTGCCAGCAGTTTCCCTCCCGGTGAAGCTTTCTTT | CASSFPPGEAFF
TRBJ1-5 | TRBD1 | 19 | TRBV10-1 | NA | TGCGCCAGCAGCCAACGATACATAGCCCCCGGACAGGCCAATCAGCCCCAGCATTTT | CASSQRYIAPGQANQPQHF
TRBJ1-2 | TRBD1 | 15 | TRBV28 | NA | TGTGCCAGCAGTTTCACACCGGGACAGGGGGATGGCTACACCTTC | CASSFTPGQGDGYTF
TRBJ1-3 | NA | 15 | TRBV27 | NA | TGTGCCAGCAGTTTTTCGGGCAGACGCGGAAACACCATATATTTT | CASSFSGRRGNTIYF
TRBJ2-2 | TRBD1 | 14 | TRBV28 | once | TGTGCCAGCAGTTCAGGGGGCTACACCGGGGAGCTGTTTTTT | CASSSGGYTGELFF
TRBJ1-1 | NA | 16 | TRBV27 | few | TGTGCCAGCAGTTTATCAGGTTACGACAGGAGGTCTGAAGCTTTCTTT | CASSLSGYDRRSEAFF
TRBJ2-2 | TRBD2 | 16 | TRBV6-5 | NA | TGTGCCAGCAGTTACGTGGCGGGAGTGTACACCGGGGAGCTGTTTTTT | CASSYVAGVYTGELFF
TRBJ2-5 | NA | 13 | TRBV7-6 | NA | TGTGCCAGCAGCCAGGGACCTGAAGAGACCCAGTACTTC | CASSQGPEETQYF
TRBJ2-7 | NA | 12 | TRBV6-6 | once | TGTGCCAGCAGGCTGGGGGAATACGAGCAGTACTTC | CASRLGEYEQYF
TRBJ1-6 | NA | 13 | TRBV11-3 | NA | TGTGCCAGCAGCTTAGAATATAATTCACCCCTCCACTTT | CASSLEYNSPLHF
TRBJ2-1 | NA | 12 | TRBV5-6 | NA | TGTGCCAGCAGCTTACAGCCAAGGGAGCAGTTCTTC | CASSLQPREQFF
TRBJ1-6 | TRBD1 | 14 | TRBV9 | NA | TGTGCCAGCACGGCCGGGACAGGGGATTCACCCCTCCACTTT | CASTAGTGDSPLHF
TRBJ1-4 | NA | 18 | TRBV19 | NA | TGTGCCAGTAGTATAGTCGCGGGACAACCCGCAACTAATGAAAAACTGTTTTTT | CASSIVAGQPATNEKLFF
TRBJ1-3 | NA | 16 | TRBV6-6 | NA | TGTGCCAGCAGTCCAATAGTACAGGGTTCTGGAAACACCATATATTTT | CASSPIVQGSGNTIYF
TRBJ1-5 | NA | 13 | TRBV5-1 | NA | TGCGCCAGCAGCTTGGCCGGGCAACGTCCCCAGCATTTT | CASSLAGQRPQHF
TRBJ1-4 | NA | 14 | TRBV7-6 | NA | TGTGCCAGCAGCTTAGAAGTGGGAAGCGAAAAACTGTTTTTT | CASSLEVGSEKLFF
TRBJ1-2 | TRBD1 | 15 | TRBV7-9 | once | TGTGCCAGCAGCCTCCGGGGACAGGGGGACTATGGCTACACCTTC | CASSLRGQGDYGYTF
TRBJ1-3 | NA | 11 | TRBV6-6 | once | TGTGCCAGCAGCGTACCGAACACCATATATTTT | CASSVPNTIYF
TRBJ1-2 | NA | 14 | TRBV9 | NA | TGTGCCAGCAGCGTAGCAGATACTAACTATGGCTACACCTTC | CASSVADTNYGYTF
TRBJ2-6 | NA | 14 | TRBV7-6 | NA | TGTGCCAGCAGCTTACGGTCTGGGGCCAACGTCCTGACTTTC | CASSLRSGANVLTF
TRBJ2-1 | NA | 14 | TRBV7-9 | once | TGTGCCAGCAGCTTAGCGGTTCGGGGAAATGAGCAGTTCTTC | CASSLAVRGNEQFF
TRBJ1-2 | NA | 11 | TRBV28 | NA | TGTGCCAGCAGTTTAGTTGGTGGCTACACCTTC | CASSLVGGYTF
TRBJ2-7 | TRBD2 | 13 | TRBV7-2 | NA | TGTGCCAGCAGCTTGTCTTTAGCGGGGAAGCAGTACTTC | CASSLSLAGKQYF
TRBJ2-3 | TRBD2 | 15 | TRBV7-3 | NA | TGTGCCAGCAGCTTAGTGGGAGGGAGCACAGATACGCAGTATTTT | CASSLVGGSTDTQYF
TRBJ2-7 | TRBD1 | 14 | TRBV6-5 | once | TGTGCCAGCAGTTACTTCGACAGGGGCTACGAGCAGTACTTC | CASSYFDRGYEQYF
TRBJ2-3 | TRBD2 | 14 | TRBV9 | NA | TGTGCCAGCAGCTACCGGACTAGCGCCGATACGCAGTATTTT | CASSYRTSADTQYF
TRBJ2-7 | NA | 14 | TRBV6-6 | NA | TGTGCCAGCAGCCTTACTGAACTAATAAGCGAGCAGTACTTC | CASSLTELISEQYF
TRBJ1-6 | TRBD1 | 16 | TRBV19 | NA | TGTGCCAGTACAGGGGGCGCGGAAATCTATAATTCACCCCTCCACTTT | CASTGGAEIYNSPLHF
TRBJ2-7 | TRBD1 | 14 | TRBV29-1 | NA | TGCAGCGTTGGCTCTTCGACAGGGGGCTACGAGCAGTACTTC | CSVGSSTGGYEQYF
TRBJ2-5 | TRBD2 | 15 | TRBV14 | NA | TGTGCCAGCAGCCAGGCTAGCGGGAGCTTCGAGACCCAGTACTTC | CASSQASGSFETQYF
TRBJ2-2 | TRBD1 | 13 | TRBV6-1 | NA | TGTGCCAGCAGTCGGGACAGGGGTGGGGAGCTGTTTTTT | CASSRDRGGELFF
TRBJ2-1 | TRBD2 | 18 | TRBV9 | NA | TGTGCCAGCAGCCCACTCCGGACTAGCGGGAGCCCCTACAATGAGCAGTTCTTC | CASSPLRTSGSPYNEQFF
TRBJ2-2 | NA | 14 | TRBV27 | NA | TGTGCCAGCAGTAAGGACAGAGGTTACGGGGAGCTGTTTTTT | CASSKDRGYGELFF
TRBJ2-7 | TRBD2 | 13 | TRBV11-1 | NA | TGTGCCAGCAGCACTCGGACTAGCGGGAAGCAGTACTTC | CASSTRTSGKQYF
TRBJ2-7 | NA | 14 | TRBV11-2 | NA | TGTGCCAGCAGCCCTGACAGTATGTCCTACGAGCAGTACTTC | CASSPDSMSYEQYF
TRBJ1-5 | NA | 15 | TRBV18 | few | TGTGCCAGCTCATTACAGGGCCCCCCGTGGCAGCCCCAGCATTTT | CASSLQGPPWQPQHF
TRBJ1-2 | NA | 14 | TRBV10-3 | NA | TGTGCCATCAGTGAGCCGGGAGTAAACTATGGCTACACCTTC | CAISEPGVNYGYTF
TRBJ2-5 | NA | 14 | TRBV19 | NA | TGTGCCAGTAGTATAGCGGGGCCCCCAGAGACCCAGTACTTC | CASSIAGPPETQYF
TRBJ1-2 | TRBD1 | 14 | TRBV5-1 | NA | TGCGCCAGCAGCCCGGGACAGGTTATTGGTGGCTACACCTTC | CASSPGQVIGGYTF
TRBJ1-4 | TRBD1 | 13 | TRBV9 | NA | TGTGCCAGCAGCGAACAGGGGACTGAAAAACTGTTTTTT | CASSEQGTEKLFF
TRBJ1-2 | TRBD1 | 12 | TRBV19 | NA | TGTGCCAGTGGGACAGGGAACTATGGCTACACCTTC | CASGTGNYGYTF